Shown below are 29 T cell receptor beta chains from a single sample sequenced in a study of beta chain features in type 1 diabetes. The investigators reverse transcribed all of the isolated RNA, so they sequenced expressed TCRB transcripts. Assay: immunoSEQ multiplex PCR; the TCRdb copy retains only in-frame clones and omits some. The data show 110,000 to 150,000 clones, roughly 9.7% seen once. The sample taken for sequencing was central memory CD4+ T cells from blood. The receptors shown here come from a woman aged 40 to 50 in good health.

The chain is built from TRBV6-1 and TRBJ1-6; D remains unclear. Germline CDR1 reads MNHNS; CDR2 reads SASEGT. The CDR3 has 13 amino acids. V lost 4 bases and J 5 bases, leaving 6 bases between the germline ends. The CDR3 protein is CASSGLDNSPLHF. CDR3 nucleotide sequence: TGTGCCAGCAGTGGATTAGATAATTCACCCCTCCACTTT.

This clone was counted ten times or more. The V call is TRBV2, the J call TRBJ2-3, with D tentatively TRBD1 (6 bases). V was pared by 10 bases and J by 1 base, with 15 bases between. Looked up from germline, CDR1 is SNHLY and CDR2 is FYNNEI. The CDR3 runs to 14 residues. CDR3 protein: CATPWGPGTDTQYF. In DNA, the CDR3 is TGTGCCACTCCGTGGGGGCCCGGCACAGATACGCAGTATTTT.

This clone turned up a few times. The J gene is TRBJ1-3, the V gene TRBV10-3; perhaps TRBD1 as D (5 bases). The CDR3 extends over 14 amino acids. V dropped 6 bases and J dropped 2 bases, with 11 bases sitting between them. Germline V CDR1 and CDR2: ENHRY, SYGVKD. The CDR3 DNA reads as TGTGCCATCAGGGGGGAGGCGGCTGGAAACACCATATATTTT. Translating it yields CAIRGEAAGNTIYF.

A few counts support this clone. The genes are TRBV6-1 and TRBJ2-1; TRBD2 matches 9 bases. With 3 bases clipped from V and 7 bases from J, the junction kept 7 bases outside the gene matches. Germline V gene sequence: CDR1 MNHNS, CDR2 SASEGT. The CDR3 totals 15 residues. Written as DNA, the CDR3 is TGTGCCAGCAGTGACGGGCTAGCGGGGTGGAATGAGCAGTTCTTC. Encoded protein: CASSDGLAGWNEQFF.

This clone occurred once. The rearrangement links TRBV6-1 to TRBJ2-7; 7 bases are a match to TRBD2. Losses at the gene ends were 6 bases for V and 7 bases for J; bases not matched to a gene: 15. Germline V gene data show CDR1 as MNHNS and CDR2 as SASEGT. The CDR3 sequence is 15 residues long. DNA of the CDR3: TGTGCCAGCAGCTCGGGGGGTAGTAAAGGATGGGAGCAGTACTTC. Translated: CASSSGGSKGWEQYF.

This clone was counted between two and nine times. This sequence joins TRBV6-1 and TRBJ1-5; D may be TRBD1 (5 bases). Germline V gene sequence: CDR1 MNHNS, CDR2 SASEGT. This CDR3 has 13 residues. Trimming stripped 6 bases from V and 5 bases from J, with 11 bases between. CDR3 in amino acids: CASSGHQDQPQHF. Here the CDR3 DNA reads TGTGCCAGCAGCGGACACCAAGATCAGCCCCAGCATTTT.

This chain connects TRBV4-2 to TRBJ1-3, with D unresolved. V was trimmed by 0 bases and J by 4 bases, leaving 7 bases between them. Germline-derived CDR1 and CDR2 are LGHNA and YNFKEQ. This CDR3 contains 14 residues. CDR3 nucleotides: TGTGCCAGCAGCCAAGAGGAGAGGGGAAACACCATATATTTT. The encoded protein is CASSQEERGNTIYF.

This clone was picked up many times. This chain connects TRBV4-2 to TRBJ2-3, with 15 bases aligning to TRBD2. The germline gives CDR1 LGHNA, CDR2 YNFKEQ. With 1 base clipped from V and 4 bases from J, the junction kept 3 bases outside the gene matches. The CDR3 contains 17 residues. CDR3 protein: CASSQVGLAGGADTQYF. CDR3 coding DNA: TGTGCCAGCAGCCAAGTCGGACTAGCGGGAGGGGCAGATACGCAGTATTTT.

This clone was detected many times. The V gene is TRBV5-6, the J gene TRBJ1-6; 7 bases line up with TRBD1. CDR3 length: 13 residues. V was clipped by 3 bases and J by 7 bases; unmatched bases: 1. The V gene's germline CDR1 is SGHDT and CDR2 YYEEEE. CDR3 protein: CASSWGQNSPLHF. Here the CDR3 DNA reads TGTGCCAGCAGCTGGGGACAGAATTCACCCCTCCACTTT. Combining the CDR3 with reference TRBV5-6 and TRBJ1-6 gives the whole variable domain DAGVTQSPTHLIKTRGQQVTLRCSPKSGHDTVSWYQQALGQGPQFIFQYYEEEERQRGNFPDRFSGHQFPNYSSELNVNALLLGDSALYLCASSWGQNSPLHFGNGTRLTVT.

V gene TRBV29-1 combines with J gene TRBJ2-1, with 8 bases identical to TRBD1. The trim removed 7 bases at V and 6 bases at J, leaving 8 bases unmatched. CDR3 length: 13 residues. Germline V gene sequence: CDR1 SQVTM, CDR2 ANQGSEA. CDR3 residues: CSGGSGTGNEQFF. As DNA, the CDR3 is TGCAGCGGGGGCTCCGGGACAGGCAATGAGCAGTTCTTC.

This chain joins TRBV25-1 and TRBJ1-2; TRBD1 matches at 8 bases. The V segment lost 6 bases and the J segment 1 base; nucleotides outside the gene matches: 10. Per germline, CDR1 MGHDK and CDR2 SYGVNS. This CDR3 contains 16 residues. This chain's CDR3 is CASSKSGTGLNYGYTF. DNA for the CDR3: TGTGCCAGCAGCAAATCCGGGACAGGCCTTAACTATGGCTACACCTTC.

A few counts support this clone. The CDR3 DNA reads as TGTGCCAGCAGCCCCGACTGGGGCGAGCAGTTCTTC. The encoded protein is CASSPDWGEQFF. This chain uses TRBV7-2 with TRBJ2-1; D might be TRBD1 (5 bases). V shed 5 bases and J shed 10 bases, with 12 bases lying between them. The length of the CDR3 is 12 residues. Germline CDR1 is SGHTA and CDR2 is FQGNSA.

Many counts were recorded for this clone. The chain combines TRBV7-2 with TRBJ2-1; D remains ambiguous. V was cut by 1 base and J by 8 bases, with 6 bases left in between. The CDR3 consists of 12 residues. Germline values: CDR1 SGHTA, CDR2 FQGNSA. The chain's CDR3 is CASSLGGYEQFF. Written as DNA, the CDR3 is TGTGCCAGCAGCTTAGGAGGTTATGAGCAGTTCTTC.

This chain connects TRBV21-1 to TRBJ2-5; TRBD1, the table's D call, lacks a check against the DNA. TRBV21-1 is given as a pseudogene. The CDR3 runs 16 residues. The CDR3 sequence: CASSNGVRGSQETQYF. The CDR3 nucleotides read TGTGCCAGCAGCAACGGTGTAAGGGGGTCCCAAGAGACCCAGTACTTC.

As to this clone: This CDR3 is also generated by other DNA sequences in the sample. J is TRBJ1-4 and V is TRBV7-9, with a possible D match to TRBD1 (5 bases). This CDR3 has 14 amino acids. V was pared by 3 bases and J by 3 bases, with 8 bases between. The germline V gene encodes CDR1 SEHNR and CDR2 FQNEAQ (reference sequence). CDR3: CASSLGQANEKLFF. DNA of the CDR3: TGTGCCAGCAGCTTGGGGCAGGCTAATGAAAAACTGTTTTTT.

The chain employs TRBV18 and TRBJ2-2; no firm D call. CDR1 is KGHSH, CDR2 LQKENI, per germline. This CDR3 is 14 amino acids long. V gave up 4 bases and J gave up 7 bases, with 13 bases separating them. CDR3 sequence reads: CASSQVDFGGELFF. CDR3 nucleotide sequence: TGTGCCAGCTCACAGGTAGACTTCGGCGGGGAGCTGTTTTTT.

This rearrangement joins TRBV27 to TRBJ1-5; 10 bases are shared with TRBD1. CDR1 is MNHEY and CDR2 is SMNVEV in the germline V gene (reference sequence). J gave up 0 bases and V 10 bases, and 9 bases lay outside the gene matches. The CDR3 consists of 16 residues. DNA for the CDR3: TGTGCCATCCCGGGACAGGGGAAATATAGCAATCAGCCCCAGCATTTT. Encoded protein: CAIPGQGKYSNQPQHF.

This clone was recorded a few times. The chain uses TRBV7-2 and TRBJ2-7; D possibly corresponds to TRBD2 (5 bases). V was pared by 4 bases and J by 6 bases, with 10 bases between. CDR3 length: 12 amino acids. CDR1 SGHTA and CDR2 FQGNSA come from the germline V gene. CDR3 region: CASSSVRGEQYF. Here the CDR3 DNA reads TGTGCCAGCAGCTCCGTCCGGGGCGAGCAGTACTTC. The full variable domain, in which reference TRBV7-2 and TRBJ2-7 provide the parts outside the CDR3, is GAGVSQSPSNKVTEKGKDVELRCDPISGHTALYWYRQSLGQGLEFLIYFQGNSAPDKSGLPSDRFSAERTGGSVSTLTIQRTQQEDSAVYLCASSSVRGEQYFGPGTRLTVT.

This clone has a handful of counts. This rearrangement joins TRBV27 to TRBJ1-2; 9 positions match TRBD1. J lost 8 bases, V lost 0 bases, and 16 bases had no gene match. In germline, CDR1 is MNHEY, CDR2 SMNVEV (reference sequence). This CDR3 contains 18 residues. CDR3 protein: CASSLSASGGDRARGYTF. In DNA form, the CDR3 reads TGTGCCAGCAGTTTATCGGCGAGCGGTGGGGACAGGGCTCGGGGCTACACCTTC.

This clone has more than one count but fewer than ten. The V call is TRBV6-1, the J call TRBJ2-2; D gene unclear. The V gene lost 5 bases and the J gene lost 4 bases, with 8 bases spanning the gap. CDR1 is MNHNS and CDR2 is SASEGT in the germline V gene. CDR3 length equals 13 residues. DNA for the CDR3: TGTGCCAGCAGTTTAGCTGGCACCGGGGAGCTGTTTTTT. Translation: CASSLAGTGELFF.

V usage is TRBV2 and J usage is TRBJ1-4; D may be TRBD1 (5 bases). Germline V gene sequence: CDR1 SNHLY, CDR2 FYNNEI. The CDR3 consists of 10 residues. Trimming stripped 4 bases from V and 15 bases from J, with 9 bases between. The CDR3 here is CASSVTEVFF. CDR3 nucleotide sequence: TGTGCCAGCAGTGTGACAGAGGTGTTTTTT.

CDR3 DNA: TGCGCCAGCACCAACAGGGGACTTTACAATGAGCAGTTCTTC. Translating it yields CASTNRGLYNEQFF. The rearrangement joins TRBV10-1 to TRBJ2-1; a weak D match, TRBD1 (7 bases). The germline gives CDR1 WNHNN, CDR2 SYGVQD (reference sequence). V was pared by 7 bases and J by 4 bases, with 14 bases between. The CDR3 runs to 14 residues.

The sample holds a few counts of this clone. The chain combines TRBV5-4 with TRBJ1-1, with 7 bases lining up with TRBD1. The ends lost 4 bases at V and 2 bases at J; junction bases unmatched: 5. Germline V CDR1 and CDR2: SGHNT, YYREEE (reference sequence). The CDR3 has 14 residues. DNA of the CDR3: TGTGCCAGCAGCGAGGGACAGCTTAACACTGAAGCTTTCTTT. This sequence encodes CASSEGQLNTEAFF.

This clone has just a few counts. This rearrangement joins TRBV19 to TRBJ1-2; D not certain. Germline V gene data show CDR1 as LNHDA and CDR2 as SQIVND (reference sequence). V lost 2 bases and J lost 3, with 7 bases in between. The CDR3 consists of 13 residues. The chain's CDR3 is CASSITRDYGYTF. As DNA, the CDR3 is TGTGCCAGTAGTATAACGAGGGACTATGGCTACACCTTC. Filled out from reference TRBV19 and TRBJ1-2, the complete variable domain reads DGGITQSPKYLFRKEGQNVTLSCEQNLNHDAMYWYRQDPGQGLRLIYYSQIVNDFQKGDIAEGYSVSREKKESFPLTVTSAQKNPTAFYLCASSITRDYGYTFGSGTRLTVV.

This clone was recorded many times. V is TRBV7-9 and J is TRBJ2-3, with 10 bases lining up with TRBD1. Germline lookup yields CDR1 SEHNR and CDR2 FQNEAQ (reference sequence). The CDR3 spans 16 residues. V lost 5 bases to trimming and J lost 2 bases; unmatched junction nucleotides: 7. The CDR3 sequence is CASSRQGAHPTDTQYF. CDR3 DNA: TGTGCCAGCAGCAGACAGGGGGCTCATCCCACAGATACGCAGTATTTT. Looking up the rest from reference TRBV7-9 and TRBJ2-3 gives the full variable domain: DTGVSQNPRHKITKRGQNVTFRCDPISEHNRLYWYRQTLGQGPEFLTYFQNEAQLEKSRLLSDRFSAERPKGSFSTLEIQRTEQGDSAMYLCASSRQGAHPTDTQYFGPGTRLTVL.

The gene calls are TRBV4-1 and TRBJ2-2; 8 bases fit TRBD2. The CDR3 loop spans 16 amino acids. The germline V gene has CDR1 MGHRA and CDR2 YSYEKL. V shed 1 base, J shed 4 bases, and the junction held 5 bases outside the gene matches. The CDR3 loop reads CASSQGQLAGTGELFF. The CDR3 DNA is TGCGCCAGCAGCCAAGGACAGCTAGCGGGCACCGGGGAGCTGTTTTTT.

The chain carries TRBV5-1 and TRBJ2-7; 10 nucleotides agree with TRBD1. V lost 4 bases and J lost 0; bases outside the gene matches: 7. The germline V gene encodes CDR1 SGHRS and CDR2 YFSETQ. The CDR3 runs to 16 residues. The CDR3 DNA reads as TGCGCCAGCAGCGCGGGACAGGGGCGAAACTCCTACGAGCAGTACTTC. Amino acid sequence: CASSAGQGRNSYEQYF. The full variable domain, in which reference TRBV5-1 and TRBJ2-7 provide the parts outside the CDR3, is KAGVTQTPRYLIKTRGQQVTLSCSPISGHRSVSWYQQTPGQGLQFLFEYFSETQRNKGNFPGRFSGRQFSNSRSEMNVSTLELGDSALYLCASSAGQGRNSYEQYFGPGTRLTVT.

There are a few counts of this clone. The V gene is TRBV5-1, the J gene TRBJ2-2; 8 nucleotides agree with TRBD2. The V and J ends lost 0 bases and 3 bases, in that order; junction bases with no gene match: 1. The CDR3 is made up of 15 amino acids. From germline, CDR1 is SGHRS and CDR2 YFSETQ. The CDR3 DNA sequence: TGCGCCAGCAGCTTGGACGGGAGGGACACCGGGGAGCTGTTTTTT. Translated, it gives CASSLDGRDTGELFF.

This clone came up a few times. The CDR3, as DNA: TGCGCCAGCAGCTTGGCCGAGACAGGGGGGTATTCACCCCTCCACTTT. Its protein is CASSLAETGGYSPLHF. The J gene is TRBJ1-6, the V gene TRBV5-1, with 9 bases matching TRBD1. V shed 0 bases, J shed 8 bases, and the junction held 6 bases outside the gene matches. CDR1 is SGHRS and CDR2 is YFSETQ in the germline V gene. This CDR3 contains 16 residues.